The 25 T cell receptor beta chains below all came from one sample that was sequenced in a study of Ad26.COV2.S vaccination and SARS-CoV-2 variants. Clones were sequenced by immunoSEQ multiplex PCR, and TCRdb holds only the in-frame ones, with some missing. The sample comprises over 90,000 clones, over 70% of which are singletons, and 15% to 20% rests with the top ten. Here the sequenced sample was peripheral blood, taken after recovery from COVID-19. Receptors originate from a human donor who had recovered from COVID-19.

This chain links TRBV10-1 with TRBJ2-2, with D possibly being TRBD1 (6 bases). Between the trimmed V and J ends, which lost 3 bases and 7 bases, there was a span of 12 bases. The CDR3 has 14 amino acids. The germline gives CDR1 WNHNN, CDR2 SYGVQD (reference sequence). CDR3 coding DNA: TGCGCCAGCAGTGACACAGGGTTTGACGGGGAGCTGTTTTTT. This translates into CASSDTGFDGELFF.

CDR3 residues: CASSPGEGIFYEQYF. CDR3 in DNA: TGTGCCAGCAGTCCCGGTGAGGGTATTTTCTACGAGCAGTACTTC. V is TRBV6-5 and J is TRBJ2-7, with D possibly TRBD2 on 5 matching bases. The CDR3 contains 15 residues. CDR1 is MNHEY, CDR2 SVGAGI, per germline. Trimming cost V 5 bases and J 3 bases, with 17 bases left between them.

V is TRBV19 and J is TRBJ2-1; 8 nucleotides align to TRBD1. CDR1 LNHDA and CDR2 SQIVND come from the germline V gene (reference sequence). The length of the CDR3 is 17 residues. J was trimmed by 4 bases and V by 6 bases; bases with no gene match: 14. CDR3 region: CASSPTIGTGQYNEQFF. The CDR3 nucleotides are TGTGCCAGTAGCCCGACGATCGGGACAGGACAATACAATGAGCAGTTCTTC.

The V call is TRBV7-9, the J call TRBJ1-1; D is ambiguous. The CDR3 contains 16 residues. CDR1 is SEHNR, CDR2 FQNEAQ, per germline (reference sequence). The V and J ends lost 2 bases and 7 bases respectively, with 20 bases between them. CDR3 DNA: TGTGCCAGCAGCTTATTTACCCCTCTCGGGGAGATTGAAGCTTTCTTT. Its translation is CASSLFTPLGEIEAFF.

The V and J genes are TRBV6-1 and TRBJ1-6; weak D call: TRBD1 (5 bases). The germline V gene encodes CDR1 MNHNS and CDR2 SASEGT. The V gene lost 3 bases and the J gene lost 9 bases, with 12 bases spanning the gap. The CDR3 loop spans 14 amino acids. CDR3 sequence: CASSEGTLGSPLHF. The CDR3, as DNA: TGTGCCAGCAGTGAGGGGACCCTGGGTTCACCCCTCCACTTT.

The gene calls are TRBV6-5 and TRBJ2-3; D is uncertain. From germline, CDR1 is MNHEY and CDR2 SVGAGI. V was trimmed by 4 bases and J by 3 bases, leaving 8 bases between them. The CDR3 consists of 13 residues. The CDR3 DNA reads TGTGCCAGCAGTTCCAGAGGAACAGATACGCAGTATTTT. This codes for CASSSRGTDTQYF.

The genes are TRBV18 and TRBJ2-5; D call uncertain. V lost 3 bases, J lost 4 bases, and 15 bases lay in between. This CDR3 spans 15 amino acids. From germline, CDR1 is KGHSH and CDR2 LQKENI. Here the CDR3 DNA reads TGTGCCAGCTCACCCGTCGGAGCCGAGTCAGAGACCCAGTACTTC. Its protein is CASSPVGAESETQYF.

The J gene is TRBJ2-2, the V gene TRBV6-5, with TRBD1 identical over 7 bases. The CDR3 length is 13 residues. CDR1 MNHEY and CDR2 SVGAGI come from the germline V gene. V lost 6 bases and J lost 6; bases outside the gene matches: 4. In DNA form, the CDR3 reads TGTGCCAGCAGATACAGGGGATCCGGGGAGCTGTTTTTT. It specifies CASRYRGSGELFF.

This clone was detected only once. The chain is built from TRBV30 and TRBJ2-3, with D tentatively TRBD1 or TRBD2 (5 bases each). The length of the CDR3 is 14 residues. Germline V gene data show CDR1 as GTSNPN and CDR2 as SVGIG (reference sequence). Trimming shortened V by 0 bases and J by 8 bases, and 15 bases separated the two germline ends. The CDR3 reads CAWSVRDGRGTQYF. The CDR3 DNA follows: TGTGCCTGGAGTGTCAGGGACGGACGCGGTACGCAGTATTTT.

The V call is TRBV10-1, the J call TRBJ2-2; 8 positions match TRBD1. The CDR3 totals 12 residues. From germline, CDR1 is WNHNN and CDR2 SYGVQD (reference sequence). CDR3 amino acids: CVGQDNTGELFF. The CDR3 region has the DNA TGCGTGGGACAGGATAACACCGGGGAGCTGTTTTTT.

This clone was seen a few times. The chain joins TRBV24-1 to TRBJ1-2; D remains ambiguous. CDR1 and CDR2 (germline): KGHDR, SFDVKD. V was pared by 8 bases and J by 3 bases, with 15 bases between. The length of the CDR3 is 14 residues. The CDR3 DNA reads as TGTGCCACCATTAGTCTAGGGTTCGACTATGGCTACACCTTC. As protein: CATISLGFDYGYTF.

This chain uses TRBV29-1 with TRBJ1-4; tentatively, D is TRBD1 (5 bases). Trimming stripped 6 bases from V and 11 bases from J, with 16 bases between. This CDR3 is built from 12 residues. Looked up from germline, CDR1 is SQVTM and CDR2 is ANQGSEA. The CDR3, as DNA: TGCAGCGTCCTAACGCGGGAGGGGAAACTGTTTTTT. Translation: CSVLTREGKLFF.

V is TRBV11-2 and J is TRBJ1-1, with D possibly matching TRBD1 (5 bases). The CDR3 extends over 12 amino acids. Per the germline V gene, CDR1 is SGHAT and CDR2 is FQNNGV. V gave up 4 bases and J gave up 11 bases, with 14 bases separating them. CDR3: CASSSNAGGAFF. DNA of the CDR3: TGTGCCAGCAGCTCGAACGCGGGGGGGGCTTTCTTT.

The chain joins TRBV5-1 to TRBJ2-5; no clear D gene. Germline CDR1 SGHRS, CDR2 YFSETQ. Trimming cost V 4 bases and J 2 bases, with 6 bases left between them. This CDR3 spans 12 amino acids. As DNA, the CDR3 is TGCGCCAGCAGCCAACGACAAGAGACCCAGTACTTC. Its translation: CASSQRQETQYF.

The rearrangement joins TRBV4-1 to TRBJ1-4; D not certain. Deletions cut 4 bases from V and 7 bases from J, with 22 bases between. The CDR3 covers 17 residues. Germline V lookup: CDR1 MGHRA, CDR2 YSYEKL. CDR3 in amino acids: CASSPQWEAEEIEKLFF. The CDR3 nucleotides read TGCGCCAGCAGCCCCCAGTGGGAAGCGGAGGAGATTGAAAAACTGTTTTTT.

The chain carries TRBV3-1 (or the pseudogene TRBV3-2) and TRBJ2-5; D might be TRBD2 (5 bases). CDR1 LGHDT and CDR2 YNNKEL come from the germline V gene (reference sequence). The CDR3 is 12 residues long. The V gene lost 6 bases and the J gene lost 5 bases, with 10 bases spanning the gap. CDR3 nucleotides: TGTGCCAGCAGGCGGGCCGGGGAGACCCAGTACTTC. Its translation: CASRRAGETQYF.

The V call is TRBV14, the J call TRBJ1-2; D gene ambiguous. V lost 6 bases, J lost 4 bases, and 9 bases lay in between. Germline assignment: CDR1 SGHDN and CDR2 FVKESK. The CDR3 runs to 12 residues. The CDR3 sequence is CASSLLSYGYTF. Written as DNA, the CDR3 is TGTGCCAGCAGTCTACTGAGCTATGGCTACACCTTC.

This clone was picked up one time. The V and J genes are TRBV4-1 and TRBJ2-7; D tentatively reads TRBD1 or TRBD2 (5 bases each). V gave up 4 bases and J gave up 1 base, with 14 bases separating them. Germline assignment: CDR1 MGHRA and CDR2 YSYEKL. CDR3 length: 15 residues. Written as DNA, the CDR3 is TGCGCCAGCAGCCGCCGGGACGGATTATCCTACGAGCAGTACTTC. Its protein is CASSRRDGLSYEQYF.

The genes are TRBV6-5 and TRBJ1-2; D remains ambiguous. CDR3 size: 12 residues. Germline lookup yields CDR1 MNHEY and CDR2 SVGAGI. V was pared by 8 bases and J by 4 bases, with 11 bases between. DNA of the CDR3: TGTGCCAGCGACGATTGGGGCTATGGCTACACCTTC. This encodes CASDDWGYGYTF.

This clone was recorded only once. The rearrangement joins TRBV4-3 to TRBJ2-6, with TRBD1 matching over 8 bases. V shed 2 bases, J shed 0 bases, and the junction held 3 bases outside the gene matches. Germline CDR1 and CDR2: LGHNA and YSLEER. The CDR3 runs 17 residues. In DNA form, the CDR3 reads TGCGCCAGCAGCCAACGGACAGGGAGCTCTGGGGCCAACGTCCTGACTTTC. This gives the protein CASSQRTGSSGANVLTF.

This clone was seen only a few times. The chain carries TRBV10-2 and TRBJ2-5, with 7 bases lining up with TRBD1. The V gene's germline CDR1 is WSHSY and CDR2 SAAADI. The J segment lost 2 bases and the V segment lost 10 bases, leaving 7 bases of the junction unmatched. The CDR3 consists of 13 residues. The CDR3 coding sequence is TGCGCCACCGCCACGGGACAGCAAGAGACCCAGTACTTC. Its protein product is CATATGQQETQYF.

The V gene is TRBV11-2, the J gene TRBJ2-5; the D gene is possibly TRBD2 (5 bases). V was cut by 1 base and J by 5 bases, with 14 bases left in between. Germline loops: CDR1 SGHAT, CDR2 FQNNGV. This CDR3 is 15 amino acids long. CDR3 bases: TGTGCCAGCAGCTTAGGAACGGCTAGCACTGAGACCCAGTACTTC. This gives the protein CASSLGTASTETQYF. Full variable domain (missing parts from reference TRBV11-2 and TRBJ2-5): EAGVAQSPRYKIIEKRQSVAFWCNPISGHATLYWYQQILGQGPKLLIQFQNNGVVDDSQLPKDRFSAERLKGVDSTLKIQPAKLEDSAVYLCASSLGTASTETQYFGPGTRLLVL.

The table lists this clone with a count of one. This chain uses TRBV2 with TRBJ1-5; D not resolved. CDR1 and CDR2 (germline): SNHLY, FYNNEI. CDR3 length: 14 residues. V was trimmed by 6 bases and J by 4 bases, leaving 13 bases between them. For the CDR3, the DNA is TGTGCCAGCAGATTTCAGCGGGGAAATCAGCCCCAGCATTTT. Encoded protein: CASRFQRGNQPQHF.

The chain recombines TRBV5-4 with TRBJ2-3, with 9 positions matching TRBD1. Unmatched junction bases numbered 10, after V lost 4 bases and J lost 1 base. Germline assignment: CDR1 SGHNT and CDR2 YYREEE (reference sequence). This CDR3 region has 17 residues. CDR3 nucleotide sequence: TGTGCCAGCAGCCCGTGGGACAGGGTAATTGGCACAGATACGCAGTATTTT. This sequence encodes CASSPWDRVIGTDTQYF. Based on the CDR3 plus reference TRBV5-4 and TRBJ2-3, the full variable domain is ETGVTQSPTHLIKTRGQQVTLRCSSQSGHNTVSWYQQALGQGPQFIFQYYREEENGRGNFPPRFSGLQFPNYSSELNVNALELDDSALYLCASSPWDRVIGTDTQYFGPGTRLTVL.

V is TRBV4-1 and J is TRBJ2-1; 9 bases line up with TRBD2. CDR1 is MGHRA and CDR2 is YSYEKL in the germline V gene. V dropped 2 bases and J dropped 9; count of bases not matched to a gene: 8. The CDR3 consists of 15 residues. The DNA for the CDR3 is TGCGCCAGCAGCCAAAATCCAGCGGGGGGCGGTGAGCAGTTCTTC. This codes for CASSQNPAGGGEQFF.